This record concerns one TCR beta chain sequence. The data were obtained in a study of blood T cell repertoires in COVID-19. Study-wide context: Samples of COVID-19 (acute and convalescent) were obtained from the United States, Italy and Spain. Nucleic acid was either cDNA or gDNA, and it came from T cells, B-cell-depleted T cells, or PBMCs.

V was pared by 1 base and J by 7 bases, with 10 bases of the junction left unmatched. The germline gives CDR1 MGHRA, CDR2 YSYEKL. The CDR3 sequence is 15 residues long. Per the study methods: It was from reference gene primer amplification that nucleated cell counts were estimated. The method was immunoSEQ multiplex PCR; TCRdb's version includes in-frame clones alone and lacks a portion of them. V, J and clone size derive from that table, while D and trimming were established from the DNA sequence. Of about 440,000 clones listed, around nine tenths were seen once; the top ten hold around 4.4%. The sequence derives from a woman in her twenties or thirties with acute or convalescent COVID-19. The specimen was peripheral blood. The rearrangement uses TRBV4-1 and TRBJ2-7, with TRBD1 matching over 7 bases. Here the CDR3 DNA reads TGCGCCAGCAGCCAAGGGGTCACAGGGGTGGGAGAGCAGTACTTC. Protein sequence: CASSQGVTGVGEQYF.